This T cell receptor beta chain derives from a study of T cell changes during pregnancy in multiple sclerosis. The CDR3 has 15 residues. Germline assignment: CDR1 ENHRY and CDR2 SYGVKD. V was pared by 4 bases and J by 4 bases, with 4 bases of the junction left unmatched. The protocol was immunoSEQ multiplex PCR, while the TCRdb copy is restricted to in-frame clones and leaves out a portion. Of 65,000 to 95,000 clones in the sample, about nine tenths were seen once. The rearrangement joins TRBV10-3 to TRBJ1-4, with 9 bases matching TRBD1. The receptor's source is a female donor with multiple sclerosis, enrolled in a pregnancy study. Specimen: peripheral blood, collected before pregnancy. CDR3: CAISVGTGNNEKLFF. CDR3 nucleotides: TGTGCCATCAGTGTGGGGACAGGGAATAATGAAAAACTGTTTTTT.